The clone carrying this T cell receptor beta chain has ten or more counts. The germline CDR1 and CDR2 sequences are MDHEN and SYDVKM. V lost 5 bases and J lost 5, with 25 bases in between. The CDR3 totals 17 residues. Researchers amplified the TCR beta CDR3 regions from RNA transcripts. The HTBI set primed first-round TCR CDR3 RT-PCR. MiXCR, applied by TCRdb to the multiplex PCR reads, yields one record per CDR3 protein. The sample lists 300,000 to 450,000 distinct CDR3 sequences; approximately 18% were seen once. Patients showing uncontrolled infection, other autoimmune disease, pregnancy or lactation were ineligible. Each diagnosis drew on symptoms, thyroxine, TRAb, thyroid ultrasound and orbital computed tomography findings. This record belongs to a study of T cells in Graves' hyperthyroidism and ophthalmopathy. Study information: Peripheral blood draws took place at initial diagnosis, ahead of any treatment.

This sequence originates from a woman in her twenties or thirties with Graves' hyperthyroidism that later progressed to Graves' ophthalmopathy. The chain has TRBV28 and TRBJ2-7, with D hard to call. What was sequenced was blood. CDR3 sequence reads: CASSPLPGTRAFDEQYF. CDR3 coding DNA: TGTGCCAGCAGTCCTCTCCCGGGCACCCGAGCTTTCGACGAGCAGTACTTC.